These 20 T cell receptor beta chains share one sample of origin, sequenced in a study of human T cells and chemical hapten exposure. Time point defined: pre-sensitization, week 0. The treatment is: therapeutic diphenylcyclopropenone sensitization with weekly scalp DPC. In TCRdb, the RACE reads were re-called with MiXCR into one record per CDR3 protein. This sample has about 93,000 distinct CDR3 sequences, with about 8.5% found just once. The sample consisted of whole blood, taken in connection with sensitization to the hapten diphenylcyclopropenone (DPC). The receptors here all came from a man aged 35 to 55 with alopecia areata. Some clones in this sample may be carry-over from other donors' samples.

CDR3 residues: CAISAGPNQETQYF. CDR3 nucleotide sequence: TGTGCCATCAGTGCAGGCCCTAACCAAGAGACCCAGTACTTC. The chain has TRBV10-3 and TRBJ2-5; D is uncertain. Trimming took 4 bases from V and 0 from J, leaving 9 bases between them. Germline V gene sequence: CDR1 ENHRY, CDR2 SYGVKD. This CDR3 spans 14 amino acids.

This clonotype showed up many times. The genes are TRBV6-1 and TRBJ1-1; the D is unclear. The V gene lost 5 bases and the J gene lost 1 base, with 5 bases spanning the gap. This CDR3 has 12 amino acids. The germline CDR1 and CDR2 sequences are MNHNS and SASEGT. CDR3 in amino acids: CASSMENTEAFF. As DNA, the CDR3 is TGTGCCAGCAGTATGGAGAACACTGAAGCTTTCTTT.

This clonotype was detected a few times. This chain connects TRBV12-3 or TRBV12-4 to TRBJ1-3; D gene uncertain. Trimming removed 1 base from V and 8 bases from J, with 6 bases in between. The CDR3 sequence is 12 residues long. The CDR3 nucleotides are TGTGCCAGCAGTTTAGATGCCCACACCATATATTTT. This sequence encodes CASSLDAHTIYF.

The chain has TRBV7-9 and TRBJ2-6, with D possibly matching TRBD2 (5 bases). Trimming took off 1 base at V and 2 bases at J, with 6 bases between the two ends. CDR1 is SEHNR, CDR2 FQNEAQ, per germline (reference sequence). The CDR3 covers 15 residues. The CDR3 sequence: CASSLGGPGANVLTF. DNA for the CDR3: TGTGCCAGCAGCTTAGGAGGGCCTGGGGCCAACGTCCTGACTTTC.

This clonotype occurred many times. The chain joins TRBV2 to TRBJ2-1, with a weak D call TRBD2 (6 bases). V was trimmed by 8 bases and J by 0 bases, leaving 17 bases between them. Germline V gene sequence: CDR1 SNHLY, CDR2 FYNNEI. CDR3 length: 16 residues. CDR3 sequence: CASDNRGSSSYNEQFF. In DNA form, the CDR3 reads TGTGCCAGCGACAACCGGGGGTCTAGCTCCTACAATGAGCAGTTCTTC.

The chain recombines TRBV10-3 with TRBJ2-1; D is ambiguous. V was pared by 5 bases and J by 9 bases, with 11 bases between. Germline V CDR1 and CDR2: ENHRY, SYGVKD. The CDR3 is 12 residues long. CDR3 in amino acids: CAISTLGGEQFF. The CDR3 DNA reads TGTGCCATCAGTACGTTGGGCGGTGAGCAGTTCTTC.

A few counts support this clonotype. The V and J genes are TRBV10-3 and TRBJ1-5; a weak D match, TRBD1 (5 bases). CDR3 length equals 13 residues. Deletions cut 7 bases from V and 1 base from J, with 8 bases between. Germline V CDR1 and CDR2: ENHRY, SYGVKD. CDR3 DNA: TGTGCCATCAAAGGGGAGAGCAATCAGCCCCAGCATTTT. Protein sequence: CAIKGESNQPQHF.

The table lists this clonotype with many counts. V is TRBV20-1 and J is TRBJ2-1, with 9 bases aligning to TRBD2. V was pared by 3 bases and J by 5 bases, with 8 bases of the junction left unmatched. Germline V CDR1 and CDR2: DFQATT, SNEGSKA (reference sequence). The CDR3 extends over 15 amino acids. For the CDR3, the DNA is TGCAGTGCTAGTCGCGCGGGAGGGGGGAACAATGAGCAGTTCTTC. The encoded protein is CSASRAGGGNNEQFF.

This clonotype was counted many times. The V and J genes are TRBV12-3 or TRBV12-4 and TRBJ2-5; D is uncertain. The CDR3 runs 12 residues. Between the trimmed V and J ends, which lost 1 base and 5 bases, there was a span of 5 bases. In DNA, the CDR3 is TGTGCCAGCAGTTTAGATTCGGAGACCCAGTACTTC. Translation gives CASSLDSETQYF.

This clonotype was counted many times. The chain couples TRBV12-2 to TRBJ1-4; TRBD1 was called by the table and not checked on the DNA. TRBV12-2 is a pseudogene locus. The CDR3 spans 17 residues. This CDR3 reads CASRAGHSRTSNEKLFF. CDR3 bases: TGTGCAAGTCGCGCCGGACATAGCCGAACTTCTAATGAAAAACTGTTTTTT.

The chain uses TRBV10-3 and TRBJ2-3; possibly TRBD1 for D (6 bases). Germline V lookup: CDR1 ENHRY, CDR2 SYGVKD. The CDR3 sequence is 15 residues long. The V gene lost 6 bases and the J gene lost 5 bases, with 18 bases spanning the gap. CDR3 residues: CAISPDSTRGDTQYF. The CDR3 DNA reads TGTGCCATCAGCCCGGACAGTACGAGGGGAGATACGCAGTATTTT.

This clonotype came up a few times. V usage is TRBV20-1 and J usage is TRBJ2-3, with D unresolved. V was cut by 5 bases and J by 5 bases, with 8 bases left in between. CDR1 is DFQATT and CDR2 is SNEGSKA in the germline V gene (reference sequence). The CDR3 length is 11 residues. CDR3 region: CSAPLGDTQYF. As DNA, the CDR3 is TGCAGTGCTCCGTTGGGAGATACGCAGTATTTT.

The CDR3 loop reads CASSLGELRPQHF. CDR3 sequence (DNA): TGTGCCAGCAGCTTAGGGGAGTTGAGGCCCCAGCATTTT. This sequence joins TRBV7-9 and TRBJ1-5; D not certain. V was clipped by 1 base and J by 9 bases, with 10 bases between them. Per the germline V gene, CDR1 is SEHNR and CDR2 is FQNEAQ (reference sequence). This CDR3 is 13 amino acids long. The entire variable domain, with the rest obtained from reference TRBV7-9 and TRBJ1-5, is as follows: DTGVSQNPRHKITKRGQNVTFRCDPISEHNRLYWYRQTLGQGPEFLTYFQNEAQLEKSRLLSDRFSAERPKGSFSTLEIQRTEQGDSAMYLCASSLGELRPQHFGDGTRLSIL.

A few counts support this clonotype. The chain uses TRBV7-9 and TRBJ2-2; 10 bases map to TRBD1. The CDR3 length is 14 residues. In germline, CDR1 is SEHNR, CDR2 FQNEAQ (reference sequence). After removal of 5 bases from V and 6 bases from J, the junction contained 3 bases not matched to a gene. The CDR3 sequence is CASSPGQGPGELFF. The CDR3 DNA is TGTGCCAGCAGCCCGGGACAGGGGCCCGGGGAGCTGTTTTTT.

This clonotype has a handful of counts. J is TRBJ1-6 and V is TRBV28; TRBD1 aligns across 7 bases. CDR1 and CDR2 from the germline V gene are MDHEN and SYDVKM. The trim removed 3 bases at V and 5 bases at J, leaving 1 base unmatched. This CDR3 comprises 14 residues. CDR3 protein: CASSLGQNNSPLHF. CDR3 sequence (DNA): TGTGCCAGCAGTTTGGGACAGAATAATTCACCCCTCCACTTT. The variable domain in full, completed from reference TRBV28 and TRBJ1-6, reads DVKVTQSSRYLVKRTGEKVFLECVQDMDHENMFWYRQDPGLGLRLIYFSYDVKMKEKGDIPEGYSVSREKKERFSLILESASTNQTSMYLCASSLGQNNSPLHFGNGTRLTVT.

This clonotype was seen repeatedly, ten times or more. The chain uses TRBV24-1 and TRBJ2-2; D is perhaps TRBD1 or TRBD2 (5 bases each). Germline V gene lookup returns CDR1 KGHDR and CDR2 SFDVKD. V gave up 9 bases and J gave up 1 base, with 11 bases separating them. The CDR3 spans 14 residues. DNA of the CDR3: TGTGCCACCTCCGGGACCCTGAACACCGGGGAGCTGTTTTTT. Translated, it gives CATSGTLNTGELFF.

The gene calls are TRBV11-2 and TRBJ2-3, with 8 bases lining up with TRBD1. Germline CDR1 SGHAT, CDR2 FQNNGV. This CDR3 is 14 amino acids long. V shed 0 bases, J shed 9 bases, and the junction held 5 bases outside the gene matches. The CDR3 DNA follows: TGTGCCAGCAGCTTAGATCAGGGGGCGACCACGCAGTATTTT. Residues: CASSLDQGATTQYF.

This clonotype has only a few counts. CDR3 sequence (DNA): TGTGCCATCGCAGCAAGTAAGGTCGGTGGCTACACCTTC. Translating it yields CAIAASKVGGYTF. This sequence joins TRBV10-3 and TRBJ1-2; D not certain. V lost 8 bases, J lost 7 bases, and 17 bases lay in between. CDR3 length equals 13 residues. The germline gives CDR1 ENHRY, CDR2 SYGVKD.

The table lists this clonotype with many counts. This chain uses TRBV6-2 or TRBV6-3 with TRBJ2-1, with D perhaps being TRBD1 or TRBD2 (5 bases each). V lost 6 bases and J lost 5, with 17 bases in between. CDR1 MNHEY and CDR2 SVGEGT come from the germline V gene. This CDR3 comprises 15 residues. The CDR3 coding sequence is TGTGCCAGCAGCTGGGGGACCGGTAGGAACAATGAGCAGTTCTTC. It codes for CASSWGTGRNNEQFF.

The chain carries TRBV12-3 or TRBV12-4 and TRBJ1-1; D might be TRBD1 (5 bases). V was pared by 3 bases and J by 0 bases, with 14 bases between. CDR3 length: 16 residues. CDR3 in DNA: TGTGCCAGCAGTTTTTCAGGGTGGGGGGTGAACACTGAAGCTTTCTTT. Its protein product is CASSFSGWGVNTEAFF.